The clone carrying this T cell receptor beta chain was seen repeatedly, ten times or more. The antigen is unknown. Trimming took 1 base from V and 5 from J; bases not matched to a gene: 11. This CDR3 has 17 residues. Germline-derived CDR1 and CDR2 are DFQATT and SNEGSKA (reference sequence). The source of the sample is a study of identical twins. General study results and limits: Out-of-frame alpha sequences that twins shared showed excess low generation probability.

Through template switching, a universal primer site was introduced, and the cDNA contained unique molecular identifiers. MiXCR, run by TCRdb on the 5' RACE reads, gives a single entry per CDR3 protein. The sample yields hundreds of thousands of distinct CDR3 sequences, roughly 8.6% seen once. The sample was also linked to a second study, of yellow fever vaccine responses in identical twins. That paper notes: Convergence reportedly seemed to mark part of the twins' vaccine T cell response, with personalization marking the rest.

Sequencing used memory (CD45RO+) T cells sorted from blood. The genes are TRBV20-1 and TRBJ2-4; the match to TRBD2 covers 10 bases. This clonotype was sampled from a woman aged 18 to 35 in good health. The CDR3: CSARGASGREGENIQYF. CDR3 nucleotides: TGCAGTGCTAGAGGAGCTAGCGGGAGAGAGGGAGAAAACATTCAGTACTTC.